This TCR beta chain was retrieved from a study of cytomegalovirus exposure and HLA in healthy donors. Background on the study: The same platform as the 666 first-cohort repertoires was used for the 110 or so validation repertoires, a later analysis reported.

A word on this clone: No antigen is known for it.

V was pared by 8 bases and J by 3 bases, with 17 bases between. The CDR3 is 14 residues long. Germline-derived CDR1 and CDR2 are KGHSH and LQKENI. An approximately 130-subject validation cohort, separate from the approximately 690-subject first cohort, supplied the donors. The method was immunoSEQ multiplex PCR; TCRdb's version includes in-frame clones alone and lacks a portion of them. The sample records about 120,000 clones, roughly nine tenths being singletons. Study-wide results and caveats: For most TCR sequences rarity was the rule, although some public TCRs occurred in many donors.

Material for sequencing was PBMCs. The rearrangement uses TRBV18 and TRBJ2-7; a weak D match, TRBD2 (5 bases). This TCR came from a woman aged 18-30 years in good health and CMV-seronegative. The CDR3 region has the DNA TGTGCCAGCCGGGCGCCGGGAAACCGCTACGAGCAGTACTTC. Protein product: CASRAPGNRYEQYF.